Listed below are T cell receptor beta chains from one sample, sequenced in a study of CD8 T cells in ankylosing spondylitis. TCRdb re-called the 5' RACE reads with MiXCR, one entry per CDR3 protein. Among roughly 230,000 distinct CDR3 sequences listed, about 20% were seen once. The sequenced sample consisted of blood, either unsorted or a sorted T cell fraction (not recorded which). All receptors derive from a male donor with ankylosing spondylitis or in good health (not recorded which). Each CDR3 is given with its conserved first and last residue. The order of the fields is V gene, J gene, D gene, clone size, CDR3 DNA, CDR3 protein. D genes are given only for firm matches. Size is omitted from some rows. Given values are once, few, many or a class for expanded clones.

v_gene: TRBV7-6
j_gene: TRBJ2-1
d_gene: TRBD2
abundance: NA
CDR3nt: TGTGCCAGCAGCCGATTTACTAGCGGGAGGATGAATGAGCAGTTCTTC
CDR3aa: CASSRFTSGRMNEQFF

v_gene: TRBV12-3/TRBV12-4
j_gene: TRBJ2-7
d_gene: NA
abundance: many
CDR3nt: TGTGCCAGCAGTTTAGGTCTAGACTACGAGCAGTACTTC
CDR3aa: CASSLGLDYEQYF

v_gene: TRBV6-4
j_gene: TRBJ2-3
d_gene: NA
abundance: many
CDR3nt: TGTGCCAGCAGTGAGCGGGGAGCCACAGATACGCAGTATTTT
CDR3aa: CASSERGATDTQYF

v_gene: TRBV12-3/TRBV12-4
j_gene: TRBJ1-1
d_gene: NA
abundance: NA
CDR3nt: TGTGCCAGCGCACCAAGTGTCGACACTGAAGCTTTCTTT
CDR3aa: CASAPSVDTEAFF

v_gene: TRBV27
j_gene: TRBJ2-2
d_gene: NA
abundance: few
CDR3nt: TGTGCCAGCAGCTCAGGGAAGGCAGTATCTGGGGAGCTGTTTTTT
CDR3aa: CASSSGKAVSGELFF

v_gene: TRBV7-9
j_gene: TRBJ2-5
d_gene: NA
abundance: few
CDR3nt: TGTGCCAGCAGCTTGGTCCAGGGGTATGGGGAGACCCAGTACTTC
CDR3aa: CASSLVQGYGETQYF

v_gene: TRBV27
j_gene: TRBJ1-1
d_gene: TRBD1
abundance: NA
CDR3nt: TGTGCCAGCAGTCAGACAGGGTGGACTGAAGCTTTCTTT
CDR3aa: CASSQTGWTEAFF

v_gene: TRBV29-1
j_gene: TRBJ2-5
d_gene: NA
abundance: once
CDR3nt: TGCAGCGTCAAGACGGAAGAGACCCAGTACTTC
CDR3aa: CSVKTEETQYF

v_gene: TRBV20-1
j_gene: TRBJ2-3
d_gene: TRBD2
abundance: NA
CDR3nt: TGCAGTGCTAGGGTCCTAGCGGGCTCAGATACGCAGTATTTT
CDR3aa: CSARVLAGSDTQYF

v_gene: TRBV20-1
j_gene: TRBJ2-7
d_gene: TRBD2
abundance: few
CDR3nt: TGCAGTGCTTGGACTAGCGGGAGGATCTACGAGCAGTACTTC
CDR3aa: CSAWTSGRIYEQYF

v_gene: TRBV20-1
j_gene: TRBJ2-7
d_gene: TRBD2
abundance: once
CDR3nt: TGCAGTGTCGCCGGGACTAGCGTCTACGAGCAGTACTTC
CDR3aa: CSVAGTSVYEQYF

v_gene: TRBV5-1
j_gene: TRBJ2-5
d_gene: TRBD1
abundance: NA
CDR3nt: TGCGCCAGCAACGAAGACGACAGGGGGCCCCAGTACTTC
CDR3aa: CASNEDDRGPQYF

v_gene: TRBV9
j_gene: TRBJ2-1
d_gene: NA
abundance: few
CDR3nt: TGTGCCAGCAGCGTAGATGCTATCCTGAATGAGCAGTTCTTC
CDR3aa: CASSVDAILNEQFF

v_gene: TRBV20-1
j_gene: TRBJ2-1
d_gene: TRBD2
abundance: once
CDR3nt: TGCAGTGCGATCGCTAGCGGGAGGGCCTTCAATGAGCAGTTCTTC
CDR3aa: CSAIASGRAFNEQFF

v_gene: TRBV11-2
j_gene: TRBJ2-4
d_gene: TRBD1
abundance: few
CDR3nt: TGTGCCAGCAGCCAACAGGGGAGTGTGGGCATTCAGTACTTC
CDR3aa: CASSQQGSVGIQYF

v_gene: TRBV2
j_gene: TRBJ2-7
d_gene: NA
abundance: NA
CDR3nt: TGTGCCAGCAACGTCGGGCCTAGCTCCTACGAGCAGTACTTC
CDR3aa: CASNVGPSSYEQYF

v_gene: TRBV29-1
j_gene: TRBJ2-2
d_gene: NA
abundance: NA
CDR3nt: TGCAGCTACCCCGGCCCCGAGGAGCTGTTTTTT
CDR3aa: CSYPGPEELFF

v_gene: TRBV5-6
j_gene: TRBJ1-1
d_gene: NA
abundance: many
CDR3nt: TGTGCCAGCAGCTTGAATCGAGACAGCACTGAAGCTTTCTTT
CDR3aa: CASSLNRDSTEAFF

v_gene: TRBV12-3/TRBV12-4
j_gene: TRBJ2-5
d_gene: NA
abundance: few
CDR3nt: TGTGCCAGCAGTTTTCTTGTCGAGACCCAGTACTTC
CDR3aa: CASSFLVETQYF

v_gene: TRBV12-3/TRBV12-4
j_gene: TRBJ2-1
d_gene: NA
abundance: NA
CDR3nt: TGTGCCAGCAGTTTAGTTAGGGGGGGGAAATTAGAGCAGTTCTTC
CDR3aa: CASSLVRGGKLEQFF

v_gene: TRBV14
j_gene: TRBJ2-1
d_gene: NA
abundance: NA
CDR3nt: TGTGCCAGCAACCAGGACGACTACAATGAGCAGTTCTTC
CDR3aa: CASNQDDYNEQFF

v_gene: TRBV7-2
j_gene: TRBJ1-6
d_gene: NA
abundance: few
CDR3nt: TGTGCCAGCAGCTTATCGGGTATTTTCTATAATTCACCCCTCCACTTT
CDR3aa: CASSLSGIFYNSPLHF

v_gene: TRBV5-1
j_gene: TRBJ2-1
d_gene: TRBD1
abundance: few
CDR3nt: TGCGCCAGCAGCAATAACCCATACAGGGGCGCCTACAATGAGCAGTTCTTC
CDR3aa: CASSNNPYRGAYNEQFF

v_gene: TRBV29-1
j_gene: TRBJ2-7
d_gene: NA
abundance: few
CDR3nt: TGCAGCGTAAGGGGAGGGGGTCTCTCCTACGAGCAGTACTTC
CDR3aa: CSVRGGGLSYEQYF

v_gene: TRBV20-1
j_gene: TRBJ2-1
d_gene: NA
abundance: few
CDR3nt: TGCAGTGCTAGGGGAGACTCCTACAATGAGCAGTTCTTC
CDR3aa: CSARGDSYNEQFF

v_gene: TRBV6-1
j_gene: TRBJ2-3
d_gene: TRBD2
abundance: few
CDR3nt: TGTGCCAGCAGTCCCTCTAAGGCACTAGCGGGATTCACAGATACGCAGTATTTT
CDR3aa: CASSPSKALAGFTDTQYF

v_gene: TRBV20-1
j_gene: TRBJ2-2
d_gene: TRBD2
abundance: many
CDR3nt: TGCAGTGCTAGAGAAACTAGCGTCGCGAACACCGGGGAGCTGTTTTTT
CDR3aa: CSARETSVANTGELFF

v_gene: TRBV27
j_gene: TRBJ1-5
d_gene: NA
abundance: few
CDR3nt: TGTGCCAGCAGTTTGTTTATCAATCAGCCCCAGCATTTT
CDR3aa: CASSLFINQPQHF

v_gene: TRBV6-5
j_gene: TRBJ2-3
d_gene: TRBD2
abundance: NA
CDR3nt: TGTGCCAGCAGTTACATGGCTAGCGGGAGGGCGGTGGCAGATACGCAGTATTTT
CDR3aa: CASSYMASGRAVADTQYF

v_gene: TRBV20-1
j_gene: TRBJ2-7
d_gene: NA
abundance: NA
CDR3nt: TGCAGTGCTAGAGATCACACGAGCTCCTACGAGCAGTACTTC
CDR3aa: CSARDHTSSYEQYF

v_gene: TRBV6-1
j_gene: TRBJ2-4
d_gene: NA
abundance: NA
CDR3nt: TGTGCCAGCAGTGAAAGCGGGTACTCTCAGTACTTC
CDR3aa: CASSESGYSQYF

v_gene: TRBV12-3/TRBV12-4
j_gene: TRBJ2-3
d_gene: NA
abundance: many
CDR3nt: TGTGCCAGCACCCTAGGCCCTAGCACAGATACGCAGTATTTT
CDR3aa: CASTLGPSTDTQYF

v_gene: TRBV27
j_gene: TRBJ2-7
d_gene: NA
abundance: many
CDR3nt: TGTGCCAGCAGCTTGGAAGGTAGGCGTACCGAGCAGTACTTC
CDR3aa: CASSLEGRRTEQYF

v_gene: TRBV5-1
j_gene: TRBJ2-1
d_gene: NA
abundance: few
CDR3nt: TGCGCCAGCAGCTTGATGGGAGTATCTGATGAGCAGTTCTTC
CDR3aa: CASSLMGVSDEQFF

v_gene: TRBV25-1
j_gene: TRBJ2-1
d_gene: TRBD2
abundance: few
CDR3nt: TGTGCCAGTAGCGGGACTGAGCAGTTCTTC
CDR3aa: CASSGTEQFF

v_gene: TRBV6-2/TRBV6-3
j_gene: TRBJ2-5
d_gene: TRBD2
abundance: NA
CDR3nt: TGTGCCAGCAGTTACGGGGGACTAGCGGGAGAGACCCAGTACTTC
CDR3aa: CASSYGGLAGETQYF

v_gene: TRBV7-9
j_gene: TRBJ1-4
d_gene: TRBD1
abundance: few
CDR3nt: TGTGCCAGCAGCGACAGGGGTAATGAAAAACTGTTTTTT
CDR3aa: CASSDRGNEKLFF

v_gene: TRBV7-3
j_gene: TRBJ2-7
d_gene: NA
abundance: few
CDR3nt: TGTGCCAGCAGCCGCGCTGGACAGCCTGCCGAGCAGTACTTC
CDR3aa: CASSRAGQPAEQYF

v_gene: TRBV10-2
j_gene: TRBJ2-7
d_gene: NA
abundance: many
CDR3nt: TGCGCCAGCAGTGAGGCAGGGACGGTCGAGCAGTACTTC
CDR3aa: CASSEAGTVEQYF

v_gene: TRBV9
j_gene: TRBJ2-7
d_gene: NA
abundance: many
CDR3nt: TGTGCCAGCAGCGTTGGATCAAACTACGAGCAGTACTTC
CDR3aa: CASSVGSNYEQYF

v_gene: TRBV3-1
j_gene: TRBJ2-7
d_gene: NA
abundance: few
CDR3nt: TGTGCCAGCAGCCAAGAGGGACCAACCTACGAGCAGTACTTC
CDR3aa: CASSQEGPTYEQYF

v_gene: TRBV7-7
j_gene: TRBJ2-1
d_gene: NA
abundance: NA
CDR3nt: TGTGCTAGCAGCCAGAACTCTAAAGATGAGCAGTTCTTC
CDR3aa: CASSQNSKDEQFF

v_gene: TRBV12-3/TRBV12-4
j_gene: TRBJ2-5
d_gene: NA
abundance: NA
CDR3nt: TGTGCCAGCAGTTCGAAGCGACAAGAGACCCAGTACTTC
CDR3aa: CASSSKRQETQYF

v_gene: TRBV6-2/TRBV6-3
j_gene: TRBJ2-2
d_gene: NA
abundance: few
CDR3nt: TGTGCCAGCACCCTAACCCCCTCCACCATTGGGGAGCTGTTTTTT
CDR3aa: CASTLTPSTIGELFF

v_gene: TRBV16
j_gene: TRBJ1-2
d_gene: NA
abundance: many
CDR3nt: TGTGCCAGCAGCCGGACGCTCTATGGCTACACCTTC
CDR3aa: CASSRTLYGYTF